Sequencing of this TCR beta chain was carried out in a study of blood T cell repertoires in COVID-19. On the study more broadly: Acute-phase and convalescent COVID-19 samples originated in the United States, Italy and Spain.

The V end was cut by 5 bases, the J end by 4 bases, with 9 bases between. This CDR3 has 12 amino acids. Authors' methods: Estimated nucleated cell counts came from reference gene primer amplification. Profiling relied on immunoSEQ multiplex PCR, and the TCRdb table lists in-frame clones only, not all of them. Clone size and the V and J calls come from that table; the DNA yielded D and trimming. The data contain 120,000 to 150,000 clones, about four fifths of them seen just once; the ten biggest clones take up 1.5% to 2%. The receptor comes from a woman younger than 30 who had been exposed to COVID-19. Sequenced: PBMCs or T cells enriched from blood (not recorded which). The chain recombines TRBV12-3 or TRBV12-4 with TRBJ2-7; TRBD1 might be the D (6 bases). This chain's CDR3 is CASSLQGYEQYF. In DNA, the CDR3 is TGTGCCAGCAGTCTACAGGGTTACGAGCAGTACTTC.